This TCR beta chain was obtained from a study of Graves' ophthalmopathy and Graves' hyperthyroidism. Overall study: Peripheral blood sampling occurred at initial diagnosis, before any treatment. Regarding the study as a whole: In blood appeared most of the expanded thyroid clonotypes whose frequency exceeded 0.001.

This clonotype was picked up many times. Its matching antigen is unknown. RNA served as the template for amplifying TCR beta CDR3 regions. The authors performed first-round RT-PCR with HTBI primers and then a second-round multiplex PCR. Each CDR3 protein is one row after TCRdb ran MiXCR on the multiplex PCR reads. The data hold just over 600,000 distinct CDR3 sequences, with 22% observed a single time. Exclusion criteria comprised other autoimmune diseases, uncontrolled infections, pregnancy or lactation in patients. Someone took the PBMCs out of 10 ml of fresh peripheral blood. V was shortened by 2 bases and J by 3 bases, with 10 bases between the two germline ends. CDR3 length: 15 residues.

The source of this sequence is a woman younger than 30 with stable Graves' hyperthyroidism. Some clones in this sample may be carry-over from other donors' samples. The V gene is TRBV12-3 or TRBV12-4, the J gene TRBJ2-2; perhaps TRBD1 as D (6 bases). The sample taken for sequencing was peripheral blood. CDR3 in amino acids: CASSLRQGYTGELFF. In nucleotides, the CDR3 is TGTGCCAGCAGTTTAAGGCAGGGGTACACCGGGGAGCTGTTTTTT.